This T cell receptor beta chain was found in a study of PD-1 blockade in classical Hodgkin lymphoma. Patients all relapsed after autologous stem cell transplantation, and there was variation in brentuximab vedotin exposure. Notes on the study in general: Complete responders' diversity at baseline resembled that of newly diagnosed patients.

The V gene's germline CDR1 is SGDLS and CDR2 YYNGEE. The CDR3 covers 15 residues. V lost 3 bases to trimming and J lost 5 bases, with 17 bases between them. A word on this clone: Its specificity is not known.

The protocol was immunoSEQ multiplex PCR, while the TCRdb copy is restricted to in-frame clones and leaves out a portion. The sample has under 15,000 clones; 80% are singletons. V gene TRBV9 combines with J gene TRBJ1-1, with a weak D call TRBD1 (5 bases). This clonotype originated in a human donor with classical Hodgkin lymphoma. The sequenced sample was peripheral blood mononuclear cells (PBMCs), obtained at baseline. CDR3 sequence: CASSATGFLWTEAFF. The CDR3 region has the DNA TGTGCCAGCAGCGCTACAGGATTTTTATGGACTGAAGCTTTCTTT.